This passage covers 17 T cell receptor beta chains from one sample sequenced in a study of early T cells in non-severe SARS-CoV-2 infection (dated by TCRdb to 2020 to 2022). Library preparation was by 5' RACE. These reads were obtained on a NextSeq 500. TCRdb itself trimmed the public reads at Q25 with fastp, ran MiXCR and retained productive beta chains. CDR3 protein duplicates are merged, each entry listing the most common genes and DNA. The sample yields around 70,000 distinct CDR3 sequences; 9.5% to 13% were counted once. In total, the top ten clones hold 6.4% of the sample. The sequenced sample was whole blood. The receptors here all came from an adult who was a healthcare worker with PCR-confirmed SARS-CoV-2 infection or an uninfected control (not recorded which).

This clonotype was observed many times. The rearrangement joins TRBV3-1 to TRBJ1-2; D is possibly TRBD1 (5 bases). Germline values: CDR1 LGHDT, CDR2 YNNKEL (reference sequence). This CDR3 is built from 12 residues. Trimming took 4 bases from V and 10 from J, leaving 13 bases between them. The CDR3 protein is CASSPRGTFYTF. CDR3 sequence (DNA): TGTGCCAGCAGCCCCCGCGGGACCTTCTACACCTTC.

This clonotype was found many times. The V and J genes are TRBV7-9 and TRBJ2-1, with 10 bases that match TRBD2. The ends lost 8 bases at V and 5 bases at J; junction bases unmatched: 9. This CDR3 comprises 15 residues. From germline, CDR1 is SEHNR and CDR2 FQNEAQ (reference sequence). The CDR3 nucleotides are TGTGCCAGCGGTGTATCGGGACTAGCGAACAATGAGCAGTTCTTC. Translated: CASGVSGLANNEQFF.

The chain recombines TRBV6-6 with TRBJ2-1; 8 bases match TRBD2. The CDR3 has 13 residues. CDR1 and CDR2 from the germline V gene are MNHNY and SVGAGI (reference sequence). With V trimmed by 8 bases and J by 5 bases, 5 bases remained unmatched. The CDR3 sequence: CASATSVDNEQFF. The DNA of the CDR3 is TGTGCCAGCGCGACTAGCGTGGACAATGAGCAGTTCTTC.

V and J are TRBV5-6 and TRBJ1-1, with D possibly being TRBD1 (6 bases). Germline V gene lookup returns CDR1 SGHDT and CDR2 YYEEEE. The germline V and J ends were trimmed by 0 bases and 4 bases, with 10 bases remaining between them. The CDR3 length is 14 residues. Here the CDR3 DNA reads TGTGCCAGCAGCTTGGAGTCAGGGGTCACTGAAGCTTTCTTT. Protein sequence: CASSLESGVTEAFF.

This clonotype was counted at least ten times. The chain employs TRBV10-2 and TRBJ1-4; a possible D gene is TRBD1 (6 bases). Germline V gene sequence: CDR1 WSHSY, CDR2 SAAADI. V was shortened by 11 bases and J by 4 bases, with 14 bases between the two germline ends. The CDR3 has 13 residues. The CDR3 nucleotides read TGCGCCGCCAGGGGTGATGGTAATGAAAAACTGTTTTTT. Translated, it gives CAARGDGNEKLFF.

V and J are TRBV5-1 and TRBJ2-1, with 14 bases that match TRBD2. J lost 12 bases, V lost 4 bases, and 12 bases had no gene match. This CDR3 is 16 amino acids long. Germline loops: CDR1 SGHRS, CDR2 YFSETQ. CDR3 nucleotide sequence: TGCGCCAGCAGCCCGCCCGGACTAGCGGGAGGCGGAGGGCAGTTCTTC. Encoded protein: CASSPPGLAGGGGQFF. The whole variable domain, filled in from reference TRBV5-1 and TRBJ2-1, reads KAGVTQTPRYLIKTRGQQVTLSCSPISGHRSVSWYQQTPGQGLQFLFEYFSETQRNKGNFPGRFSGRQFSNSRSEMNVSTLELGDSALYLCASSPPGLAGGGGQFFGPGTRLTVL.

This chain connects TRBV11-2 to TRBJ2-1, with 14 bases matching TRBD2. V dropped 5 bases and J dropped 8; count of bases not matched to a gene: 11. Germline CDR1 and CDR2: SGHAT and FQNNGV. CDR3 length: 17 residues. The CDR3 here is CASSERLAGGPVDEQFF. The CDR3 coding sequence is TGTGCCAGCAGCGAAAGACTAGCGGGAGGGCCGGTCGATGAGCAGTTCTTC.

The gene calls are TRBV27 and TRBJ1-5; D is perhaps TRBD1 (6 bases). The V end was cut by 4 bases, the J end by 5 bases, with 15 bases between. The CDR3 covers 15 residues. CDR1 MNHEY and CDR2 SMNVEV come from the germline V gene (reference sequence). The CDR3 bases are TGTGCCAGCAGTTATGGTAGGGGGAGCGATCAGCCCCAGCATTTT. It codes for CASSYGRGSDQPQHF.

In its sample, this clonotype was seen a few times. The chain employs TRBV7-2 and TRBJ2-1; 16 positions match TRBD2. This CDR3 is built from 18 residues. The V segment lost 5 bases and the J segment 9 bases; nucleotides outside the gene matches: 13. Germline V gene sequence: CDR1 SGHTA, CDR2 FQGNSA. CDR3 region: CASSPRLGLAGGSVEQFF. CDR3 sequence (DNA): TGTGCCAGCAGCCCGCGCCTGGGACTAGCGGGAGGGTCAGTTGAGCAGTTCTTC.

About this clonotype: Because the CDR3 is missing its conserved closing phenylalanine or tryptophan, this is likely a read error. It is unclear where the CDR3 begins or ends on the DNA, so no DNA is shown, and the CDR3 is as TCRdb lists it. The CDR3 sequence: CASSPGTDMNTEAFLRP. The chain couples TRBV28 to TRBJ1-1; TRBD1, as called in the table, went unchecked against the DNA. Germline V gene data show CDR1 as MDHEN and CDR2 as SYDVKM. A total of 17 residues make up the CDR3, ends included.

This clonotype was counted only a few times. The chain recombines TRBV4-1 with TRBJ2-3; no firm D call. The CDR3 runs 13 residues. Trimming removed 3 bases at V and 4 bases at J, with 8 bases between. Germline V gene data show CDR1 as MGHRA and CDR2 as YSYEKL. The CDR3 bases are TGCGCCAGCAGCCAGCTGACTTCAGATACGCAGTATTTT. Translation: CASSQLTSDTQYF.

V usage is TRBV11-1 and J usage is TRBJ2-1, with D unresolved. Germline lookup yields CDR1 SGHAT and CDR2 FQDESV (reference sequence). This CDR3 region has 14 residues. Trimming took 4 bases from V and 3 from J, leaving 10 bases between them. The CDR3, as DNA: TGTGCCAGCAGCTCCTTCGCCCTCTACAATGAGCAGTTCTTC. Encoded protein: CASSSFALYNEQFF.

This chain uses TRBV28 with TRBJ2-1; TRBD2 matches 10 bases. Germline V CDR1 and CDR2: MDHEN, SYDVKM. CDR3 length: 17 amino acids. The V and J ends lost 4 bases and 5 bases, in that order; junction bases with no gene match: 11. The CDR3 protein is CASSSASGSSVHNEQFF. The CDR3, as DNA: TGTGCCAGCAGTTCCGCTAGCGGGAGTTCTGTCCACAATGAGCAGTTCTTC.

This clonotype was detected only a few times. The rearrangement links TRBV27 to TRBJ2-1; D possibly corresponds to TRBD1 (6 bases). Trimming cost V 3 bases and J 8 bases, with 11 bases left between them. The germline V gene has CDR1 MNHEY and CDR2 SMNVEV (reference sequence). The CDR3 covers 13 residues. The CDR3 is CASSFQGSYEQFF. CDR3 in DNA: TGTGCCAGCAGTTTCCAGGGGTCATATGAGCAGTTCTTC.

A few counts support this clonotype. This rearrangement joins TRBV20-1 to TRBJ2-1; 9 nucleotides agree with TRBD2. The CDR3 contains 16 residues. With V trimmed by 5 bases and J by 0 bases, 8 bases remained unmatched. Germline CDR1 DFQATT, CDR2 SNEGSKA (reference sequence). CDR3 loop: CSASRGAGGSYNEQFF. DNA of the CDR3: TGCAGTGCTTCCCGCGGAGCGGGGGGCTCCTACAATGAGCAGTTCTTC.

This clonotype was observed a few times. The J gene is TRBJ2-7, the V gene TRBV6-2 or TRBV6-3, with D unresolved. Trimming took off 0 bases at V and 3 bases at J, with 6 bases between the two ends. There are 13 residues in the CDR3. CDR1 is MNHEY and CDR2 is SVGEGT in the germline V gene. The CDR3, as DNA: TGTGCCAGCAGTTACTCCCTCCGCTACGAGCAGTACTTC. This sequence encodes CASSYSLRYEQYF.

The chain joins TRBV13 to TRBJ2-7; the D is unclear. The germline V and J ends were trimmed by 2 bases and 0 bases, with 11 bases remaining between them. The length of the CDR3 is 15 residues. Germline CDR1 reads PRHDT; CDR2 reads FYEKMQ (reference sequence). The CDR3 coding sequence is TGTGCCAGCAGCTTAAGTCGCCACCTCTCCTACGAGCAGTACTTC. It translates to CASSLSRHLSYEQYF. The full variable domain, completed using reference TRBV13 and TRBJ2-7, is AAGVIQSPRHLIKEKRETATLKCYPIPRHDTVYWYQQGPGQDPQFLISFYEKMQSDKGSIPDRFSAQQFSDYHSELNMSSLELGDSALYFCASSLSRHLSYEQYFGPGTRLTVT.